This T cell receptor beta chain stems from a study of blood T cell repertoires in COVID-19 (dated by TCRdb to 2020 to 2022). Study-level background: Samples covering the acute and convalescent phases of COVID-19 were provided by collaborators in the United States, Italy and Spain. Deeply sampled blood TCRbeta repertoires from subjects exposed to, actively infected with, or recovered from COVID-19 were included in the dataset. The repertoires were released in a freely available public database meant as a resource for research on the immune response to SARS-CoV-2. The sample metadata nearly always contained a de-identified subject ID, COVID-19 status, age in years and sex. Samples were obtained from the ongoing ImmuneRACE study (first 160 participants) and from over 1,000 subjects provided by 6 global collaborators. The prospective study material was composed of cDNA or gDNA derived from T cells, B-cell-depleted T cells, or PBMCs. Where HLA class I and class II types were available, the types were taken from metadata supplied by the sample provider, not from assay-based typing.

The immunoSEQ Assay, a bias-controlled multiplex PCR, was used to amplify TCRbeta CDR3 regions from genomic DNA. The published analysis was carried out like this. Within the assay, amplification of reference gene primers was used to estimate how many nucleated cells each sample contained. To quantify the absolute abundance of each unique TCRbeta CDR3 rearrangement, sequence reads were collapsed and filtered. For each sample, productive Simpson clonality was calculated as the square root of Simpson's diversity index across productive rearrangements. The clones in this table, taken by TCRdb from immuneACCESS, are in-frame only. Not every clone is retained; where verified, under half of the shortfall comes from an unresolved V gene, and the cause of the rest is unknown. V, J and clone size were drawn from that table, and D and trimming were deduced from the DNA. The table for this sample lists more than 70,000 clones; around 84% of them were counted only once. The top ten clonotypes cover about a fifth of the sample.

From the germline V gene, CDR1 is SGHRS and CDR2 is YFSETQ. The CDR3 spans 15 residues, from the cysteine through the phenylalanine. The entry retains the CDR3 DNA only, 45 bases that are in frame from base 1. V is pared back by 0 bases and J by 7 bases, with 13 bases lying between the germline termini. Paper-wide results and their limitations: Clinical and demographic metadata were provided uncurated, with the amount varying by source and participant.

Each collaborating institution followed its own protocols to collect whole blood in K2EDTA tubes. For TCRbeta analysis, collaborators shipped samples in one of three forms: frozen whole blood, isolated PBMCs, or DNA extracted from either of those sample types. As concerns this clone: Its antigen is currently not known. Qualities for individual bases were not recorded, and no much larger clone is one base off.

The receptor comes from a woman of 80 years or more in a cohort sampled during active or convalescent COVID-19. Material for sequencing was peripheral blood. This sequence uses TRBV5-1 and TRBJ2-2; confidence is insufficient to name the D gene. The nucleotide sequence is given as TGCGCCAGCAGCTTGGCCCTTAGAAGCGTCGGGGAGCTGTTTTTT. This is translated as CASSLALRSVGELFF.